This TCR beta chain derives from a study of cytotoxic CD8 clonotypes in ibrutinib-treated CLL. Germline CDR1 and CDR2: LNHDA and SQIVND (reference sequence). The CDR3 consists of 12 residues. V was shortened by 5 bases and J by 9 bases, with 11 bases between the two germline ends. Assay: immunoSEQ multiplex PCR; the TCRdb copy retains only in-frame clones and omits some. The repertoire holds 49,000 or so clones, with 45% to 55% as singletons. This clone has only one observation. The chain uses TRBV19 and TRBJ2-1; TRBD2 is a possible D gene (5 bases). Source: PBMCs, taken after 12 months of ibrutinib treatment. The TCR sequence derives from a human donor with chronic lymphocytic leukemia. The CDR3 region has the DNA TGTGCCAGTAGTGGTAGCGTAACTGAGCAGTTCTTC. It encodes CASSGSVTEQFF.